The present entry profiles one TCR beta chain with its context. Its antigen is still unknown. Within one base of it there is no much larger clone, and no base qualities were kept. The CDR3 runs 12 amino acids, cysteine and phenylalanine included. Solely the CDR3 DNA is kept, with 36 bases framed from the first base. CDR1 SNHLY and CDR2 FYNNEI were looked up in the germline V gene. V lost 6 bases and J lost 5 bases; the stretch between them is 10 bases long. Using the deep immunoSEQ assay, multiplex PCR amplified TCR CDR3 regions from genomic DNA. Extracted genomic DNA from each cell subset was spread evenly across all wells of several immunoSEQ 96-well plates, with each plate serving as a replicate. Each replicate PCR for sorted subsets received about 210 ng genomic DNA, equal to around 32,000 T cell genomes. Purified libraries were quantified with a Qubit 3.0 fluorometer, sized on a Bioanalyzer 2100, and re-quantified with the KAPA Library Quantification kit. Every immunoSEQ 96-well plate was sequenced on a dedicated single-read 150-cycle Illumina NextSeq 550 flow cell. In the source study's methods: Because the immunoSEQ output held only junctional sequences and lacked quality scores, the filtering could not match the filtering applied to full-length reads. To assign V/J genes and CDR3, sequences were annotated using PyIR, a Python wrapper for IgBLAST v1.9, with IMGT germline references. Reads were removed for weak V/J assignments (E-value above 1e-6), missing CDR3, stop codons, out-of-frame junctions, or ambiguous translated residues. V3J clonotypes were defined as sequences sharing an identical inferred V gene, J gene, and CDR3 amino acid sequence. Percentage overlap between repertoires was computed as shared unique clonotypes divided by the size of the smaller repertoire. Richness of each repertoire was evaluated using RTK rarefaction, the Chao1 estimator, and Recon v2.1 estimates of unobserved clonotypes. Generation probabilities were computed with OLGA for all TCRbeta clonotypes obtained by the gDNA method from several donors. TCRdb carries this immuneACCESS record with in-frame sequences only. Its versions omit some clonotypes, under half of them owing to an unresolved V gene in the studies checked, with the rest unexplained. D and trimming come from the DNA, and the V and J calls and clone size come from that table. The sample data list about 2.3 million clones, and roughly 93% of these were observed just once. Roughly 0.36% of the sample belongs to the ten largest clones.

This entry is derived from a study of shared clonotypes between healthy human individuals (dated by TCRdb to the early 2020s). Broadly, across the study: Three men and two women, aged 18 to 49 years, made up the cohort. For each donor, CD4 naive and CD4 memory were each run on three plates, CD8 naive on two plates, and CD8 memory on one plate. The study deeply sequenced blood TCR repertoires of about five healthy adults to estimate repertoire size and the extent of clonotype sharing between individuals. Libraries were prepared and TCR repertoires were sequenced by different laboratories using diverse techniques, in order to increase sequencing depth and limit assay-specific biases. Leukapheresis yielded between about 0.8 and 8.9 billion PBMCs per donor. Overall study results and their limits: Roughly 5.2% of naive CD4, 3% to 4% of naive CD8, about 2.5% of memory CD4, and 0.4% of memory CD8 clonotypes were shared across four donors. Because the study included only a small number of donors, the genetic and exposure-history diversity represented was limited. Based on pairwise subsampling, the degree of clonotype sharing among donors was expected to be affected by sequencing depth. Naive subsets generally had larger estimated clonotype richness than memory subsets. Only blood was sampled, and tissue TCR repertoires likely differ from those in blood. Even with the large sequencing depth, rarefaction of the sorted-subset datasets indicated that sequencing was incomplete. Compared with non-shared clonotypes, the clonotypes found in all four sorted-subset donors had higher generation probabilities.

Donors were healthy HIV-negative adults with no recently reported acute infections or vaccinations. All donors were Caucasian adults living in Nashville, Tennessee, USA. CD4+ T cells were enriched by magnetic negative selection; naive cells were then positively selected on CD45RA, and the negative fraction formed the memory subset. After blood collection by leukapheresis, PBMCs were isolated using Ficoll-Histopaque density gradient centrifugation and then cryopreserved in the vapor phase of liquid nitrogen. Analytical flow cytometry was used to check the purity and quantity of every magnetically sorted T cell population. From each sorted fraction, genomic DNA was isolated and quantified by UV absorbance on a Nanodrop 2000c.

This chain is built from TRBV2 and TRBJ1-2; the D gene cannot be named for sure. This sequence was found in a man between 18 and 29 years old in good health. Some clones in this sample may be carry-over from other donors' samples. Sequenced material: naive CD4+ T cells from PBMCs. The sample's cell subset or site, from its label and the paper: CD45RA+ positively selected. The CDR3 amino acid sequence is: CASSQERYGYTF. The bases are TGTGCCAGCAGCCAGGAGAGGTATGGCTACACCTTC.